This is a list of T cell receptor beta chains from one sample in a study of blood T cell repertoires in COVID-19. Libraries were prepared by immunoSEQ multiplex PCR; TCRdb keeps only in-frame clonotypes and omits some of them. The profile shows fewer than 200,000 clones, 84% of them singletons. Sequencing was done on a sample of PBMCs or T cells enriched from blood (not recorded which). The origin of the receptors is a man aged 50-60 years who had recovered from COVID-19. Each CDR3 is given with its conserved first and last residue. The order of the fields is J gene, D gene, V gene, clone size, CDR3 DNA, CDR3 protein. The D gene is left open where the match is weak. Size values are once, few and many counts, or a class for expanded clones, and some rows have none.

TRBJ2-6	TRBD1	TRBV28	.	TGTGCCAGCAGTCCTACAGGGGCGGGGGCCAACGTCCTGACTTTC	CASSPTGAGANVLTF
TRBJ1-2	.	TRBV9	few	TGTGCCAGCAGCTCTCAGGGTAGAGGAAACTATGGCTACACCTTC	CASSSQGRGNYGYTF
TRBJ2-1	TRBD2	TRBV30	.	TGTGCCTGGAGTCCGGGACTAGCGGGGGAGCAGTTCTTC	CAWSPGLAGEQFF
TRBJ1-1	TRBD1	TRBV2	.	TGTGCCAGCCGGGTAAGGACAGGGTTGAACACTGAAGCTTTCTTT	CASRVRTGLNTEAFF
TRBJ1-3	TRBD1	TRBV18	once	TGTGCCAGCTCATCAACTAGACAGGGAGGAAACACCATATATTTT	CASSSTRQGGNTIYF
TRBJ2-3	.	TRBV4-1	.	TGCGCCAGCAGCCAATCGGAGGGACAGACCACAGATACGCAGTATTTT	CASSQSEGQTTDTQYF
TRBJ2-7	.	TRBV4-1	.	TGCGCCAGCAGCTTAACCCCCACAGTATCCTACGAGCAGTACTTC	CASSLTPTVSYEQYF
TRBJ2-5	.	TRBV19	.	TGTGCCAGTAGTATAAGCCTGGGGGGGCCCCAAGAGACCCAGTACTTC	CASSISLGGPQETQYF
TRBJ1-5	.	TRBV18	.	TGTGCCAGCTCGGAACAGGGAAGCAATCAGCCCCAGCATTTT	CASSEQGSNQPQHF
TRBJ1-6	TRBD1	TRBV30	.	TGTGCCTGGAGAGGACAGGGGAATTCACCCCTCCACTTT	CAWRGQGNSPLHF
TRBJ2-2	TRBD1	TRBV2	.	TGTGCCAGCAGTGAGACAGGGAAGGCCGGGGAGCTGTTTTTT	CASSETGKAGELFF
TRBJ2-3	TRBD2	TRBV5-1	.	TGCGCCAGCAGGGGAGGAGCGGGGGATACGCAGTATTTT	CASRGGAGDTQYF
TRBJ2-7	TRBD1	TRBV6-5	.	TGTGCCAGCAGTACCGGGACAGGGCCAACCTACGAGCAGTACTTC	CASSTGTGPTYEQYF
TRBJ2-1	TRBD1	TRBV3-1/TRBV3-2	.	TGTGCCAGCAGCCACAGGGGGATCGATGAGCAGTTCTTC	CASSHRGIDEQFF
TRBJ2-5	.	TRBV9	.	TGTGCCAGCAGCGCGGGACTTCAAGAGACCCAGTACTTC	CASSAGLQETQYF
TRBJ2-1	TRBD2	TRBV5-1	.	TGCGCCAGCAGCGATGGGACTAGCGGGGGCCTAATAGTTCATGAGCAGTTCTTC	CASSDGTSGGLIVHEQFF
TRBJ2-2	TRBD2	TRBV27	.	TGTGCCAGCAGTACCTCTGGCGGGGGGGTCTCCGGGGAGCTGTTTTTT	CASSTSGGGVSGELFF
TRBJ1-1	TRBD1	TRBV2	.	TGTGCCAGCCTGGAGGGACAGCGAATCAACACTGAAGCTTTCTTT	CASLEGQRINTEAFF
TRBJ1-4	.	TRBV13	.	TGTGCCAGCAGCTCCAACAGGGTCTTGGGTGAAAAACTGTTTTTT	CASSSNRVLGEKLFF
TRBJ1-1	.	TRBV15	.	TGTGCCACCAGCAGAGATTACTTTGAAGCTTTCTTT	CATSRDYFEAFF
TRBJ1-2	TRBD1	TRBV29-1	.	TGCAGCGTTGAATCAGGGGGGATCACCTACACCTTC	CSVESGGITYTF
TRBJ1-5	.	TRBV30	.	TGTGCCTGGACCGCCGGGACAAAACTGGTTAGCAATCAGCCCCAGCATTTT	CAWTAGTKLVSNQPQHF
TRBJ1-3	.	TRBV5-5	.	TGTGCCAGCAGCCGGATGGAGGGTTCCTCTGGAAACACCATATATTTT	CASSRMEGSSGNTIYF
TRBJ1-1	.	TRBV2	.	TGTGCCAGCAGTGAAGCAAAGGGGCACACTGAAGCTTTCTTT	CASSEAKGHTEAFF
TRBJ1-5	.	TRBV29-1	.	TGCAGCGTTGGCGAGCGACAGCCCCAGCATTTT	CSVGERQPQHF
TRBJ2-3	.	TRBV6-5	.	TGTGCCAGCAGATCTCAGGGGCTCACAGATACGCAGTATTTT	CASRSQGLTDTQYF